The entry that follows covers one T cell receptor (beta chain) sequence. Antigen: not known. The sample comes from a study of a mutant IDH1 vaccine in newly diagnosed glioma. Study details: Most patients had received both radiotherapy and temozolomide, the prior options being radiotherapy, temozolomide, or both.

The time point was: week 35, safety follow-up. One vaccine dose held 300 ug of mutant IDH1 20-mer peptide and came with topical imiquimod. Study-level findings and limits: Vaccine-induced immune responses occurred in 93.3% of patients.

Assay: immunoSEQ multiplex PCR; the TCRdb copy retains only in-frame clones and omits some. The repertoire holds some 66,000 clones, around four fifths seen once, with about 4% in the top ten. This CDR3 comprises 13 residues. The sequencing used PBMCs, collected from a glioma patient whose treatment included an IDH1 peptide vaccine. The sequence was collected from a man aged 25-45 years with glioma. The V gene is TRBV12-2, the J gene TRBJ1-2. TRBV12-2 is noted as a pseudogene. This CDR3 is CASRPGRNYGYTF. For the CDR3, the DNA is TGTGCAAGTCGCCCGGGACGGAACTATGGCTACACCTTC.